These T cell receptor beta chains were read from a single sample in a study of blood T cell repertoires in COVID-19. The method was immunoSEQ multiplex PCR; TCRdb's version includes in-frame clones alone and lacks a portion of them. The data show roughly 100,000 clones, more than 85% seen once. Material: peripheral blood. These receptors originate from a man between 18 and 29 years old with acute or convalescent COVID-19. The CDR3 runs from the conserved cysteine through the conserved F or W. D genes are given only for firm matches. Size values are once, few and many counts, or a class for expanded clones, and some rows have none.

J gene	clone size	V gene	D gene	CDR3 protein	CDR3 DNA
TRBJ2-7	.	TRBV5-1	.	CASSLVNRPYEQYF	TGCGCCAGCAGCTTGGTAAACAGACCCTACGAGCAGTACTTC
TRBJ1-1	.	TRBV19	.	CASSTIGQYRTEAFF	TGTGCCAGTAGTACGATAGGACAGTACCGCACTGAAGCTTTCTTT
TRBJ2-2	.	TRBV30	TRBD2	CAWNGLTGGMGNTGELFF	TGTGCCTGGAACGGGCTCACGGGAGGTATGGGGAACACCGGGGAGCTGTTTTTT
TRBJ2-1	.	TRBV7-2	.	CASSFASQGEQFF	TGTGCCAGCAGCTTCGCGAGCCAGGGGGAGCAGTTCTTC
TRBJ1-1	.	TRBV10-3	.	CAISDGALEAFF	TGTGCCATCAGTGATGGGGCACTAGAAGCTTTCTTT
TRBJ1-5	.	TRBV2	TRBD1	CASKDDRGNQPQHF	TGTGCCAGCAAAGACGACAGGGGGAATCAGCCCCAGCATTTT
TRBJ1-2	.	TRBV19	TRBD1	CATLTGAVNGYTF	TGTGCCACCCTTACAGGGGCGGTGAATGGCTACACCTTC
TRBJ2-7	.	TRBV25-1	TRBD1	CASSDSIPGQGANEQYF	TGTGCCAGCAGTGACTCCATTCCGGGACAGGGGGCCAACGAGCAGTACTTC
TRBJ2-5	.	TRBV5-1	TRBD2	CASSTGLAGGQETQYF	TGCGCCAGCAGCACCGGACTAGCGGGGGGACAAGAGACCCAGTACTTC
TRBJ1-2	.	TRBV7-9	TRBD1	CASSPPGQGASGYTF	TGTGCCAGCAGCCCACCGGGACAGGGGGCCTCTGGCTACACCTTC
TRBJ2-7	.	TRBV4-1	TRBD1	CASSQLSQGVMYEQYF	TGCGCCAGCAGCCAACTCTCCCAGGGGGTGATGTACGAGCAGTACTTC
TRBJ1-1	.	TRBV6-5	TRBD1	CATRDRGDTEAFF	TGTGCCACCCGGGACAGGGGGGACACTGAAGCTTTCTTT
TRBJ2-1	few	TRBV24-1	TRBD2	CATSASGLDNEQFF	TGTGCCACCAGTGCCTCGGGACTAGACAATGAGCAGTTCTTC
TRBJ1-1	few	TRBV29-1	.	CSVASWSEAFF	TGCAGCGTCGCTAGTTGGTCTGAAGCTTTCTTT
TRBJ1-1	.	TRBV19	.	CASSIRDEAFF	TGTGCCAGTAGTATCCGGGATGAAGCTTTCTTT
TRBJ1-2	.	TRBV7-9	TRBD1	CASSLAEGATYGYTF	TGTGCCAGCAGCTTAGCGGAGGGGGCGACCTATGGCTACACCTTC
TRBJ2-1	.	TRBV5-1	TRBD2	CASSSKGLADYNEQFF	TGCGCCAGCAGCTCCAAGGGACTAGCGGACTACAATGAGCAGTTCTTC
TRBJ2-1	.	TRBV5-1	TRBD2	CASNTRGGGLKNNEQFF	TGCGCCAGCAACACCCGGGGCGGGGGTTTAAAGAACAATGAGCAGTTCTTC
TRBJ1-3	.	TRBV30	.	CAWSREAASGNTIYF	TGTGCCTGGAGTCGGGAGGCAGCCTCTGGAAACACCATATATTTT
TRBJ1-5	.	TRBV7-9	TRBD1	CASSLGTGYPGDQPQHF	TGTGCCAGCAGCTTAGGGACAGGGTACCCCGGGGATCAGCCCCAGCATTTT
TRBJ1-2	once	TRBV5-6	.	CASSSGAGNYGYTF	TGTGCCAGCAGCTCGGGAGCGGGGAACTATGGCTACACCTTC
TRBJ2-7	.	TRBV5-5	.	CASSLLGNYEQYF	TGTGCCAGCAGCTTGCTAGGAAACTACGAGCAGTACTTC
TRBJ2-1	.	TRBV7-9	.	CAVGYGDEQFF	TGTGCCGTTGGGTACGGAGATGAGCAGTTCTTC
TRBJ2-5	.	TRBV11-3	.	CASSLGGRETQYF	TGTGCCAGCAGCTTAGGAGGGCGGGAGACCCAGTACTTC
TRBJ2-1	.	TRBV5-8	.	CATLTDPPNNEQFF	TGTGCCACCCTGACTGATCCCCCAAACAATGAGCAGTTCTTC
TRBJ2-5	.	TRBV29-1	.	CSVFRVQETQYF	TGCAGCGTGTTCCGGGTTCAAGAGACCCAGTACTTC
TRBJ1-2	.	TRBV11-2	TRBD1	CASSLMDRPGFYGYTF	TGTGCCAGCAGCTTAATGGACAGGCCAGGGTTCTATGGCTACACCTTC
TRBJ1-3	once	TRBV27	.	CASSPVVTGNTIYF	TGTGCCAGCAGTCCGGTAGTTACTGGAAACACCATATATTTT
TRBJ2-5	.	TRBV3-1/TRBV3-2	.	CASSRPTGGTMGATQYF	TGTGCCAGCAGCCGACCGACCGGGGGGACCATGGGGGCGACCCAGTACTTC
TRBJ2-1	.	TRBV30	.	CALSGLNSYNEQFF	TGTGCCTTATCGGGACTGAACTCCTACAATGAGCAGTTCTTC
TRBJ2-1	.	TRBV27	TRBD1	CASSSGQKPYNEQFF	TGTGCCAGCAGTTCGGGACAGAAGCCCTACAATGAGCAGTTCTTC
TRBJ2-2	.	TRBV5-1	.	CASSLVGRPEELFF	TGCGCCAGCAGCTTGGTGGGGAGGCCGGAAGAGCTGTTTTTT
TRBJ1-1	.	TRBV11-3	.	CASSLGDTEAFF	TGTGCCAGCAGCTTGGGAGACACTGAAGCTTTCTTT
TRBJ1-4	few	TRBV5-1	.	CASSLQGSSGEKLFF	TGCGCCAGCAGCTTGCAGGGATCTTCAGGCGAAAAACTGTTTTTT
TRBJ2-1	many	TRBV15	.	CATSKQDSYNEQFF	TGTGCCACCAGCAAACAGGACTCCTACAATGAGCAGTTCTTC
TRBJ1-4	.	TRBV11-2	.	CASRYGRELFF	TGTGCCAGCAGATACGGGAGGGAACTGTTTTTT
TRBJ2-1	.	TRBV7-6	.	CASSFAPDTNNEQFF	TGTGCCAGCAGCTTCGCCCCGGACACAAACAATGAGCAGTTCTTC
TRBJ2-7	.	TRBV6-5	TRBD2	CASNQAGDPAYEQYF	TGTGCCAGCAACCAGGCGGGAGATCCGGCCTACGAGCAGTACTTC
TRBJ2-3	.	TRBV2	TRBD2	CASKLDGREVDTQYF	TGTGCCAGCAAATTGGACGGACGGGAGGTAGATACGCAGTATTTT
TRBJ2-1	.	TRBV19	TRBD2	CASSIGLAGYNEQFF	TGTGCCAGTAGTATAGGGCTAGCGGGGTACAATGAGCAGTTCTTC
TRBJ1-1	.	TRBV19	.	CASFPDYMNTEAFF	TGTGCCAGTTTCCCGGACTACATGAACACTGAAGCTTTCTTT
TRBJ2-1	.	TRBV10-1	.	CASSAGPGVYNEQFF	TGCGCCAGCAGTGCAGGACCCGGGGTTTACAATGAGCAGTTCTTC
TRBJ1-5	.	TRBV5-4	TRBD1	CASSLGGTGGNQPQHF	TGTGCCAGCAGCTTGGGCGGGACAGGTGGCAATCAGCCCCAGCATTTT
TRBJ2-2	.	TRBV4-1	TRBD2	CASSQGSGGKNTGELFF	TGCGCCAGCAGCCAAGGTTCGGGGGGGAAGAACACCGGGGAGCTGTTTTTT
TRBJ1-2	.	TRBV14	TRBD1	CASSQVRGQSLTLGYTF	TGTGCCAGCAGCCAAGTAAGGGGACAGTCCCTTACTTTAGGCTACACCTTC
TRBJ1-3	.	TRBV11-3	TRBD1	CASSPGQGPGNTIYF	TGTGCCAGCAGCCCGGGACAGGGCCCTGGAAACACCATATATTTT
TRBJ1-1	.	TRBV7-9	TRBD1	CASSQYRGLMNTEAFF	TGTGCCAGCAGCCAATACAGGGGGCTCATGAACACTGAAGCTTTCTTT
TRBJ1-1	.	TRBV29-1	.	CSVDRGTEAFF	TGCAGCGTTGATCGAGGGACTGAAGCTTTCTTT
TRBJ1-1	.	TRBV3-1/TRBV3-2	.	CASRMTPNTEAFF	TGTGCCAGCAGAATGACACCAAACACTGAAGCTTTCTTT
TRBJ2-4	.	TRBV18	.	CASSDRSGENIQYF	TGTGCCAGCTCTGACCGATCCGGAGAAAACATTCAGTACTTC
TRBJ1-2	.	TRBV5-1	TRBD1	CASSLEGAQDYGYTF	TGCGCCAGCAGCTTGGAGGGGGCGCAGGACTATGGCTACACCTTC
TRBJ2-7	few	TRBV12-3/TRBV12-4	.	CASSFGGEQYF	TGTGCCAGCAGTTTCGGCGGGGAGCAGTACTTC
TRBJ1-2	.	TRBV30	.	CAWSKQPNYGYTF	TGTGCCTGGAGTAAACAGCCGAACTATGGCTACACCTTC
TRBJ2-2	.	TRBV7-9	.	CASSLAGSDTGELFF	TGTGCCAGCAGCTTAGCCGGGAGCGACACCGGGGAGCTGTTTTTT
TRBJ2-2	once	TRBV6-5	TRBD2	CASSPAGGNTGELFF	TGTGCCAGCAGTCCAGCGGGGGGGAACACCGGGGAGCTGTTTTTT